This paragraph reports one T cell receptor (beta chain). TCRdb's table, derived via immunoSEQ multiplex PCR, lists solely in-frame clones and lacks some. The sample records 350,000 to 400,000 clones, 80% to 90% being singletons. Germline V gene lookup returns CDR1 LNHDA and CDR2 SQIVND (reference sequence). V lost 3 bases to trimming and J lost 9 bases, with 17 bases between them. CDR3 length: 14 amino acids. The data were obtained in a study of blood T cell repertoires in COVID-19. Sequenced sample: PBMCs or T cells enriched from blood (not recorded which). The sequence came from a man between 18 and 35 years old who had recovered from COVID-19. J is TRBJ1-1 and V is TRBV19; D possibly corresponds to TRBD1 (6 bases). The CDR3 here is CASSIFYGGAKAFF. DNA of the CDR3: TGTGCCAGTAGTATCTTTTATGGGGGGGCTAAAGCTTTCTTT.